The T cell receptor (beta chain) under discussion was sequenced for a study of T cell responses to AZD1222 COVID-19 vaccine (dated by TCRdb to the early 2020s). In terms of the full investigation: AZD1222 recipients with second doses at about 4 weeks or about 12 weeks were pooled, because spike-specific TCR depth and breadth did not differ between schedules. Trial participants were enrolled by age into 18-55, 56-69 and 70-plus year subgroups, with roughly 160, 29 and 62 TCR-sequenced participants respectively. A total of 233 trial participants underwent TCR sequencing, of whom about 200 had received two doses of AZD1222 and 26 had received two doses of the MenACWY control vaccine.

Broader findings and caveats from the paper: Epitopes outside the regions mutated in the B.1.351 and B.1.1.7 variants were reportedly recognized by nearly half of the unique spike-specific TCRs. Most participants were white British and females outnumbered males, and the authors suggested that clonal diversity may have been underestimated. The vaccine-associated CD4 TCRs covered the entire spike protein, and the dominant responses fell in regions 160-218 and 743-854. In the small 56-69-year group, the increase in depth fell short of significance, most likely because of low power. No day 14 peak-response samples were available, so repertoires were characterized only after the peak T cell response. A significant rise in spike-specific TCR breadth and depth was observed after two AZD1222 doses relative to day 0 and relative to MenACWY recipients. Conclusions about previously exposed vaccinees are limited because only five to seven AZD1222 recipients were SARS-CoV-2 seropositive at baseline.

The CDR3 regions of human TCRbeta chains were subjected to immunosequencing. For the original study's pipeline: TCRs in the repertoires were compared against a reference library of SARS-CoV-2-specific TCRs that had been generated with the MIRA antigen-specificity platform. Breadth was defined as the fraction of unique TCRs that were SARS-CoV-2-associated, and depth was defined as the fraction of total T cells that were SARS-CoV-2-associated. Using the MIRA data, each spike-specific TCR was mapped to the spike region that the TCR reacts to and placed in a CD4 or CD8 class. Log10-transformed breadth and depth values were compared by one-way ANOVA with Sidak's multiple comparisons tests. TCRdb took over this immuneACCESS table, retaining in-frame rearrangements with V and J assigned. Such tables are incomplete; in checked studies, under half of the missing clones stem from an unresolved V gene, and the remainder is unexplained. V and J calls and clone size follow that table, whereas D and trimming were derived from the DNA. For this sample there are approximately 170,000 clones; around 93% appear just once. Approximately 4.7% of the sample belongs to the ten largest clones.

The time point label here, explained by the study, means: baseline before first vaccination. The vaccinee samples were drawn from two UK trials, COV001 and COV002, one of which was a single-blind randomized controlled phase 2/3 trial testing AZD1222 (ChAdOx1 nCoV-19) in healthy adults. For TCRbeta chain sequencing, PBMC samples from trial participants were taken at day 0 and at day 28 after the second dose. For this clone: Its antigen is not yet known. Base-call qualities are not available, and no considerably larger clone is one nucleotide away.

The receptor was isolated from an adult in good health. The sequencing used peripheral blood, collected on day 0 of AZD1222 vaccination.

The DNA sequence follows: TGTGCCACCAGCGGGAAGGGACAGTACTATGGCTACACCTTC. This codes for CATSGKGQYYGYTF. Recombination connected TRBV15 to TRBJ1-2; 7 of the junction bases match TRBD1. From the cysteine through the phenylalanine, the CDR3 covers 14 amino acids. CDR3 DNA only is kept here, 42 bases in frame from base 1. V has 5 bases trimmed and J has 3 bases trimmed; junction bases matching no gene number 6. Taken from the germline V gene (reference sequence), the CDR1 and CDR2 loops are LNHNV and YYDKDF.